Each of the 13 T cell receptor beta chains below was sequenced from the same sample in a study of early T cells in non-severe SARS-CoV-2 infection. TCRdb fed the 5' RACE reads into MiXCR, producing one record per CDR3 protein. This table has 70,000 to 85,000 distinct CDR3 sequences, more than 9% appearing once. Source material: whole blood. The source is an adult who was a healthcare worker with PCR-confirmed SARS-CoV-2 infection or an uninfected control (not recorded which).

This clonotype turned up a few times. The V call is TRBV20-1, the J call TRBJ2-7; 9 nucleotides line up with TRBD1. The CDR3 has 14 residues. CDR1 and CDR2 (germline): DFQATT, SNEGSKA (reference sequence). V shed 5 bases and J 5 bases; nucleotides not matched to a gene: 10. CDR3 region: CSAVSGTGQNEQYF. In DNA, the CDR3 is TGCAGTGCTGTCTCCGGGACAGGGCAAAACGAGCAGTACTTC.

There are a few counts of this clonotype. The rearrangement links TRBV27 to TRBJ2-7, with 15 positions matching TRBD2. With 5 bases clipped from V and 6 bases from J, the junction kept 11 bases outside the gene matches. The CDR3 has 17 amino acids. Germline lookup yields CDR1 MNHEY and CDR2 SMNVEV (reference sequence). Here the CDR3 DNA reads TGTGCCAGCAGTCCCGGGACTAGCGGGAGGCCCCGGGCCGAGCAGTACTTC. Translation: CASSPGTSGRPRAEQYF.

Only a few counts were recorded for this clonotype. This chain links TRBV7-9 with TRBJ1-6, with a possible D match to TRBD1 (5 bases). This CDR3 comprises 14 residues. Germline assignment: CDR1 SEHNR and CDR2 FQNEAQ (reference sequence). Between the trimmed V and J ends, which lost 1 base and 8 bases, there was a span of 9 bases. CDR3 in DNA: TGTGCCAGCAGCTTAGTATCGGGGGATTCACCCCTCCACTTT. Its translation is CASSLVSGDSPLHF.

This clonotype was found many times. The rearrangement uses TRBV5-4 and TRBJ2-1, with D possibly TRBD2 on 5 matching bases. This CDR3 has 15 residues. Trimming stripped 5 bases from V and 0 bases from J, with 12 bases between. CDR1 and CDR2 (germline): SGHNT, YYREEE (reference sequence). CDR3 in amino acids: CASRLHEGSYNEQFF. CDR3 coding DNA: TGTGCCAGCAGGTTGCACGAGGGCTCCTACAATGAGCAGTTCTTC. Using reference TRBV5-4 and TRBJ2-1 for the parts outside the CDR3, the full variable domain is ETGVTQSPTHLIKTRGQQVTLRCSSQSGHNTVSWYQQALGQGPQFIFQYYREEENGRGNFPPRFSGLQFPNYSSELNVNALELDDSALYLCASRLHEGSYNEQFFGPGTRLTVL.

This clonotype was recorded many times. The chain joins TRBV10-3 to TRBJ2-2; 10 nucleotides agree with TRBD1. Germline-derived CDR1 and CDR2 are ENHRY and SYGVKD. The J segment lost 4 bases and the V segment lost 6 bases, leaving 8 bases of the junction unmatched. This CDR3 has 16 amino acids. Here the CDR3 reads CAIRERGTGVTGELFF. In DNA form, the CDR3 reads TGTGCCATCAGGGAGAGGGGGACAGGGGTCACCGGGGAGCTGTTTTTT.

This clonotype was recorded at least ten times. V and J are TRBV2 and TRBJ2-3; perhaps TRBD1 as D (6 bases). Trimming took 8 bases from V and 4 from J, leaving 16 bases between them. CDR3 size: 14 residues. Germline V gene lookup returns CDR1 SNHLY and CDR2 FYNNEI. CDR3 coding DNA: TGTGCCAGCGCCCCCGGCAGGGGAGCAGATACGCAGTATTTT. Residues: CASAPGRGADTQYF.

This clonotype was seen repeatedly, ten times or more. DNA for the CDR3: TGTGCCAGCAGCTGGGGACAGGGGGACACTGAAGCTTTCTTT. This gives the protein CASSWGQGDTEAFF. The chain employs TRBV5-4 and TRBJ1-1; the match to TRBD1 covers 11 bases. This CDR3 is built from 14 residues. V trimming: 3 bases; J trimming: 3 bases; junction bases outside the gene matches: 1. The germline V gene has CDR1 SGHNT and CDR2 YYREEE (reference sequence).

This clonotype was observed a handful of times. The V call is TRBV6-5, the J call TRBJ2-2, with 9 bases lining up with TRBD2. From germline, CDR1 is MNHEY and CDR2 SVGAGI. J gave up 8 bases and V 7 bases, and 14 bases lay outside the gene matches. The CDR3 spans 16 residues. CDR3 amino acids: CASNPIGGTSRGELFF. The CDR3, as DNA: TGTGCCAGCAATCCCATCGGGGGGACTAGCAGAGGGGAGCTGTTTTTT.

This rearrangement joins TRBV5-4 to TRBJ2-1; D is undetermined. CDR3 length: 12 amino acids. CDR1 is SGHNT and CDR2 is YYREEE in the germline V gene (reference sequence). V was shortened by 4 bases and J by 9 bases, with 11 bases between the two germline ends. The CDR3 DNA follows: TGTGCCAGCAGCCGGAGCGAAGCTGAGCAGTTCTTC. Translated, it gives CASSRSEAEQFF.

This clonotype has just a few counts. The chain couples TRBV29-1 to TRBJ2-1; D gene uncertain. This CDR3 is built from 11 residues. Trimming stripped 8 bases from V and 12 bases from J, with 17 bases between. Germline assignment: CDR1 SQVTM and CDR2 ANQGSEA. CDR3 loop: CSHMAASGQFF. The CDR3 nucleotides read TGCAGCCACATGGCGGCATCCGGGCAGTTCTTC.

This clonotype came up many times. V gene TRBV10-3 combines with J gene TRBJ2-5; no definite D call. The germline CDR1 and CDR2 sequences are ENHRY and SYGVKD. CDR3 size: 13 residues. V dropped 3 bases and J dropped 0 bases, with 5 bases sitting between them. CDR3: CAISDEDQETQYF. The CDR3 DNA sequence: TGTGCCATCAGTGATGAGGACCAAGAGACCCAGTACTTC.

The V call is TRBV28, the J call TRBJ2-7, with D possibly being TRBD1 (6 bases). V lost 3 bases to trimming and J lost 5 bases, with 17 bases between them. The CDR3 is made up of 15 amino acids. Looked up from germline, CDR1 is MDHEN and CDR2 is SYDVKM. The CDR3 here is CASSLKVQGINEQYF. The CDR3 DNA reads TGTGCCAGCAGTTTGAAGGTACAGGGCATAAACGAGCAGTACTTC.

This clonotype was observed a few times. The chain is built from TRBV3-1 and TRBJ2-2, with TRBD1 as a possible D gene (6 bases). V was pared by 3 bases and J by 6 bases, with 11 bases between. Germline V gene sequence: CDR1 LGHDT, CDR2 YNNKEL (reference sequence). The CDR3 loop spans 14 amino acids. This CDR3 reads CASSQRGSPGELFF. CDR3 nucleotide sequence: TGTGCCAGCAGCCAGAGGGGGTCTCCCGGGGAGCTGTTTTTT.